This entry describes one T cell receptor (beta chain). Its antigen remains unidentified. Looked up from germline, CDR1 is SGHDN and CDR2 is FVKESK. This CDR3 is built from 13 residues. Trimming cost V 1 base and J 3 bases, with 7 bases left between them. The assay used deep level. Sorted-subset replicate PCR reactions contained roughly 200 ng DNA, corresponding to around 30,000 T cell genomes. Assay: immunoSEQ multiplex PCR; the TCRdb copy retains only in-frame clones and omits some. The table lists a few million clones, about 92% of them singletons, with 0.11% to 0.15% in the top ten. Naive CD4+ cells were CD45RA-selected; the remaining cells were memory. These data originate in a study of shared clonotypes between healthy human individuals. General study results and limits: Larger richness was generally estimated for naive than memory subsets.

The rearrangement uses TRBV14 and TRBJ2-7; no definite D call. The source is a young man in good health. Sequencing used naive CD4+ T cells sorted from blood. Subset: CD45RA+ positively selected. The DNA of the CDR3 is TGTGCCAGCAGCCAAGGTCTATACTACGAGCAGTACTTC. Protein product: CASSQGLYYEQYF.